The rows below give T cell receptor beta chains drawn from one sample of a study of T cells in Graves' hyperthyroidism and ophthalmopathy. TCRdb ran MiXCR on the multiplex PCR reads and lists one entry per CDR3 protein. The table shows about 610,000 distinct CDR3 sequences, with 46% occurring only once. Sample: peripheral blood or thyroid tissue (not recorded which). Receptor source: a woman between 18 and 30 years old with Graves' hyperthyroidism. The CDR3 runs from the conserved cysteine through the conserved F or W. The D gene is left open where the match is weak. A clone size is listed for some rows: how often the clone was seen (once, few, many), or a class if it is expanded.

TRBJ1-1	many	TRBV29-1	.	CSGQVVAEAFF	TGCAGCGGACAGGTTGTCGCTGAAGCTTTCTTT
TRBJ2-7	.	TRBV7-6	TRBD1	CAQQGAYEQYF	TGTGCCCAACAGGGGGCCTACGAGCAGTACTTC
TRBJ2-7	many	TRBV7-3	TRBD2	CASSSAIRGAVAGDNRYEQYF	TGTGCCAGCAGCTCCGCCATCAGGGGAGCCGTAGCGGGAGACAATCGGTACGAGCAGTACTTC
TRBJ2-6	.	TRBV20-1	TRBD1	CSAREQGNTEAF	TGCAGTGCTAGAGAACAGGGGAACACTGAAGCTTTC
TRBJ1-3	many	TRBV25-1	.	CASSRSGVGNTIYF	TGTGCCAGCAGTCGGTCAGGGGTTGGAAACACCATATATTTT
TRBJ2-5	.	TRBV7-3	.	CASSFYICSALPGLAGEETQYF	.
TRBJ1-5	many	TRBV7-6	TRBD1	CASSPRRTGQRGQPQHF	TGTGCCAGCAGCCCAAGGAGGACGGGACAGCGGGGTCAGCCCCAGCATTTT
TRBJ2-5	many	TRBV7-2	TRBD2	CASKGTSGSGETQYF	TGTGCCAGTAAAGGGACTAGCGGGTCTGGAGAGACCCAGTACTTC
TRBJ2-5	many	TRBV7-8	.	CASSMGLLGGETQYF	TGTGCCAGCAGCATGGGCCTTCTAGGTGGAGAGACCCAGTACTTC
TRBJ1-2	many	TRBV19	.	CASSLYGTPTDGYTF	TGTGCCAGTAGTCTCTACGGGACCCCCACCGATGGCTACACCTTC
TRBJ1-1	many	TRBV9	.	CASSVDGMRTEAFF	TGTGCCAGCAGCGTAGACGGTATGAGGACTGAAGCTTTCTTT
TRBJ2-7	.	TRBV12-3/TRBV12-4	TRBD2	CASSLAQASGSSYEQYF	TGTGCCAGCAGCTTAGCGCAGGCTAGCGGTAGCTCCTACGAGCAGTACTTC
TRBJ2-5	.	TRBV10-3	TRBD1	CAISLGQDQETQYF	TGTGCCATCAGTCTTGGACAGGACCAAGAGACCCAGTACTTC
TRBJ2-1	.	TRBV7-9	.	CASSTGYGEQFF	TGTGCCAGCAGCACCGGATATGGAGAGCAGTTCTTC
TRBJ2-7	.	TRBV12-3/TRBV12-4	.	CASSGAGLYEQYF	TGTGCCAGCAGTGGGGCAGGGCTATACGAGCAGTACTTC
TRBJ2-6	.	TRBV10-3	TRBD1	CAISEGDRGSGANVLTF	TGTGCCATCAGTGAGGGGGACAGGGGCTCTGGGGCCAACGTCCTGACTTTC
TRBJ1-2	.	TRBV10-2	TRBD1	CASRGQGAFSGYTF	TGCGCCAGCAGGGGACAGGGGGCATTTTCTGGCTACACCTTC
TRBJ2-7	many	TRBV6-6	.	CASTDRYEQYF	TGTGCCAGCACCGACAGGTACGAGCAGTACTTC
TRBJ2-7	.	TRBV19	TRBD2	CASSIERGEQYF	TGTGCCAGTAGTATCGAGCGGGGTGAGCAGTACTTC
TRBJ1-3	.	TRBV7-9	.	CASSPDPGNTIYF	TGTGCCAGCAGCCCAGACCCTGGAAACACCATATATTTT
TRBJ1-1	many	TRBV29-1	.	CSVEAGQNTEAFF	TGCAGCGTTGAAGCGGGACAGAACACTGAAGCTTTCTTT
TRBJ1-4	many	TRBV20-1	.	CSARDFAFREKLFF	TGCAGTGCTAGAGATTTCGCCTTTAGGGAAAAACTGTTTTTT
TRBJ2-5	.	TRBV4-1	TRBD1	CASSQGGEETQYF	TGTGCCAGCAGCCAAGGGGGCGAAGAGACCCAGTACTTC
TRBJ2-1	.	TRBV7-1	TRBD1	CASSSDRGNEQFF	TGTGCCAGCAGCTCGGACAGGGGCAATGAGCAGTTCTTC
TRBJ2-7	many	TRBV7-9	.	CASTSELEPYEQYF	TGTGCCAGCACCTCGGAACTAGAGCCCTACGAGCAGTACTTC
TRBJ2-2	many	TRBV11-2	TRBD2	CASSLMREGATGELFF	TGTGCCAGCAGCTTAATGCGGGAGGGCGCCACCGGGGAGCTGTTTTTT
TRBJ2-5	once	TRBV10-3	TRBD2	CAISDPLTSGSWKTQYF	TGTGCCATCAGTGACCCCTTGACTAGCGGGAGTTGGAAGACCCAGTACTTC
TRBJ1-6	.	TRBV7-6	.	CASSLRAGSYSPLHF	TGTGCCAGCAGCTTAAGGGCAGGATCGTATTCACCCCTCCACTTT
TRBJ1-2	.	TRBV29-1	TRBD1	CSLEGGVDGYTF	TGCAGCTTGGAAGGGGGCGTAGATGGCTACACCTTC
TRBJ1-1	many	TRBV5-1	.	CASSLDSMNTEAFF	TGCGCCAGCAGCTTGGACAGCATGAACACTGAAGCTTTCTTT
TRBJ2-2	once	TRBV7-7	.	CASSSLLTSGELFF	TGTGCCAGCAGCTCACTACTGACTAGCGGGGAGCTGTTTTTT
TRBJ1-1	.	TRBV2	TRBD1	CASRDRVDTEAFF	TGTGCCAGCAGAGACAGGGTCGACACTGAAGCTTTCTTT
TRBJ2-5	many	TRBV7-8	TRBD1	CASSQGQEETQYF	TGTGCCAGCAGCCAGGGACAGGAAGAGACCCAGTACTTC
TRBJ2-2	.	TRBV29-1	.	CSVEGAGRGSGSCFF	.
TRBJ2-2	few	TRBV11-2	.	CASSFPSGELFF	TGTGCCAGCAGCTTCCCTTCCGGGGAGCTGTTTTTT
TRBJ2-3	.	TRBV7-9	TRBD2	CASSNGLADSDTQYF	TGTGCCAGCAGCAACGGACTAGCGGATTCAGATACGCAGTATTTT
TRBJ1-2	.	TRBV7-7	.	CASSPSGALRMTRAHGYTF	TGTGCCAGCAGTCCGTCCGGGGCACTCCGTATGACCCGGGCCCATGGCTACACCTTC
TRBJ2-7	many	TRBV12-3/TRBV12-4	TRBD1	CASTELGQGSEQYF	TGTGCCAGCACTGAACTGGGACAGGGCAGCGAGCAGTACTTC
TRBJ1-4	.	TRBV12-5	.	CASVEVYTGIGKLFF	TGTGCCAGCGTTGAAGTCTACACAGGGATAGGAAAACTGTTTTTT
TRBJ2-7	many	TRBV4-1	TRBD1	CASSRGQGGPYEQYF	TGCGCCAGCAGCCGCGGACAGGGCGGCCCCTACGAGCAGTACTTC
TRBJ2-2	once	TRBV15	TRBD2	CATSRDGLAGTGELFF	TGTGCCACCAGCAGAGATGGGCTAGCGGGGACCGGGGAGCTGTTTTTT
TRBJ1-2	many	TRBV6-4	.	CASSDEARGYGYTF	TGTGCCAGCAGTGACGAGGCGCGAGGCTATGGCTACACCTTC
TRBJ1-6	many	TRBV4-2	TRBD1	CASSLDRAEIPLHF	TGTGCCAGCAGCCTGGACAGGGCCGAAATTCCCCTCCACTTT
TRBJ1-3	.	TRBV5-1	.	CASSQRQFDYGYTIYF	TGTGCCAGCAGCCAACGACAATTCGACTATGGCTACACCATATATTTT
TRBJ1-5	many	TRBV20-1	.	CSAREGRSNQPQHF	TGCAGTGCTAGAGAGGGCAGAAGCAATCAGCCCCAGCATTTT
TRBJ2-6	many	TRBV7-2	.	CASSGFSGANVLTF	TGTGCCAGCAGCGGGTTCTCTGGGGCCAACGTCCTGACTTTC
TRBJ2-7	.	TRBV6-1	TRBD2	CASSPTSGNEQYF	TGTGCCAGCAGCCCGACTAGCGGGAACGAGCAGTACTTC
TRBJ1-2	many	TRBV20-1	TRBD1	CSPLGTGEGIWGYTF	TGCAGCCCACTCGGGACAGGGGAGGGGATCTGGGGCTACACCTTC
TRBJ1-2	many	TRBV19	.	CASSIAQRGAYGYTF	TGTGCCAGTAGTATCGCCCAAAGAGGGGCCTATGGCTACACCTTC
TRBJ2-3	few	TRBV7-6	TRBD2	CASSQQREMDTQYF	TGTGCCAGCAGCCAACAGCGGGAGATGGATACGCAGTATTTT
TRBJ1-5	many	TRBV9	.	CASSVGGPNQPQHF	TGTGCCAGCAGCGTAGGAGGACCAAATCAGCCCCAGCATTTT
TRBJ1-6	.	TRBV12-3/TRBV12-4	.	CASSYSADNSPLHF	TGTGCCAGCAGTTACTCAGCGGATAATTCACCCCTCCACTTT
TRBJ1-1	.	TRBV20-1	TRBD1	CSLGWTGNTEAFF	TGCAGCTTAGGATGGACAGGGAACACTGAAGCTTTCTTT